This TCR beta chain originates from a study of blood T cell repertoires in COVID-19. Turning to the study itself: Sites in the United States, Italy and Spain provided acute and convalescent COVID-19 samples. From T cells, B-cell-depleted T cells, or PBMCs came the material, which was cDNA or gDNA.

The CDR3 covers 15 residues. The germline gives CDR1 MDHEN, CDR2 SYDVKM. Trimming left V 4 bases short and J 4 bases short, with 16 bases between. In the study's own analysis: The authors estimated nucleated cell counts from reference gene primer amplification. Measured with immunoSEQ multiplex PCR; TCRdb has only the in-frame clones, and not every one. V and J calls and clone size are those listed in that table; D and trimming were worked out from the DNA. The table has a few hundred thousand clones, less than 85% seen once. The genes are TRBV28 and TRBJ1-2; D is unresolved. The sample comprised peripheral blood. This clonotype originated in a woman under 30 with acute or convalescent COVID-19. CDR3 nucleotides: TGTGCCAGCAGTTCCCCGGGGTCTCTGCCCTATGGCTACACCTTC. The encoded protein is CASSSPGSLPYGYTF.